Detailed here is one TCR beta chain. The data were obtained in a study of blood T cell repertoires in COVID-19. Study-wide background: There were acute and convalescent COVID-19 samples, and they came from the United States, Italy and Spain.

Germline lookup yields CDR1 MNHEY and CDR2 SMNVEV (reference sequence). The CDR3 is made up of 16 amino acids. V lost 4 bases and J lost 4; bases outside the gene matches: 9. Per the study methods: Reference gene primers were amplified, and this amplification served to estimate nucleated cell counts. The method was immunoSEQ multiplex PCR; TCRdb's version includes in-frame clones alone and lacks a portion of them. The DNA was the basis for D and trimming; V, J and clone size are from that table. The table lists 80,000 to 130,000 clones, over 75% of them singletons, with around 6.9% in the top ten. The chain couples TRBV27 to TRBJ1-5; 8 nucleotides match TRBD1. Material: peripheral blood. The clonotype comes from a woman between 55 and 75 years old with acute or convalescent COVID-19. CDR3 sequence reads: CASSSSKQGVNQPQHF. The DNA of the CDR3 is TGTGCCAGCAGTTCCTCAAAACAGGGGGTTAATCAGCCCCAGCATTTT.